A single sample is the source of the 18 T cell receptor beta chains below, sequenced in a study of cytomegalovirus exposure and HLA in healthy donors. With 60 Vbeta and 13 Jbeta primers, the PCR was carried out. This table comes from immunoSEQ multiplex PCR, and its TCRdb copy is limited to in-frame clones, with some not included. The table for this sample gives approximately 70,000 clones. Sequencing was carried out using PBMCs. These receptors came from a woman younger than 45 in good health and CMV-seronegative.

The rearrangement links TRBV28 to TRBJ1-2; TRBD1 matches 9 bases. Germline assignment: CDR1 MDHEN and CDR2 SYDVKM. The V gene end was trimmed by 6 bases and the J gene end by 6 bases; junction bases not matched to a gene: 11. The CDR3 has 15 residues. CDR3 nucleotide sequence: TGTGCCAGCAGGTTAGGGACAGGGTATAATCATGGCTACACCTTC. Amino acids: CASRLGTGYNHGYTF.

This chain links TRBV19 with TRBJ1-5; 9 bases match TRBD1. The CDR3 has 15 residues. Germline V gene lookup returns CDR1 LNHDA and CDR2 SQIVND (reference sequence). Trimming cost V 5 bases and J 6 bases; bases outside gene matches: 8. CDR3 in amino acids: CASSFLTGGSQPQHF. CDR3 sequence (DNA): TGTGCCAGTAGTTTCTTAACAGGGGGCAGTCAGCCCCAGCATTTT.

The rearrangement joins TRBV2 to TRBJ2-5; 15 nucleotides align to TRBD2. Germline V CDR1 and CDR2: SNHLY, FYNNEI. The CDR3 runs 15 residues. Losses at the gene ends were 4 bases for V and 5 bases for J; bases not matched to a gene: 2. The CDR3 coding sequence is TGTGCCAGCAGTGGGACTAGCGGGAGGGTCGAGACCCAGTACTTC. It codes for CASSGTSGRVETQYF.

The chain links TRBV10-3 to TRBJ2-5; 8 positions match TRBD2. Germline CDR1 ENHRY, CDR2 SYGVKD. The CDR3 runs 16 residues. V trimming: 4 bases; J trimming: 3 bases; junction bases outside the gene matches: 10. The CDR3, as DNA: TGTGCCATCAGTGGGCGGGATAGCGGGGATAAAGAGACCCAGTACTTC. It codes for CAISGRDSGDKETQYF.

In nucleotides, the CDR3 is TGCGCCAGCAGCCAAGGCCCTGGGAGTGGCAATCAGCCCCAGCATTTT. Protein product: CASSQGPGSGNQPQHF. The chain combines TRBV4-3 with TRBJ1-5; D not resolved. Germline assignment: CDR1 LGHNA and CDR2 YSLEER. This CDR3 contains 16 residues. With 1 base removed from V and 2 bases from J, the gap between germline ends came to 12 bases.

The chain joins TRBV6-5 to TRBJ1-4, with 8 bases fitting TRBD1. The CDR3 extends over 15 amino acids. The germline CDR1 and CDR2 sequences are MNHEY and SVGAGI. With V trimmed by 2 bases and J by 3 bases, 2 bases remained unmatched. CDR3 in DNA: TGTGCCAGCAGTTACGGGACAGGTGCTAATGAAAAACTGTTTTTT. Its protein is CASSYGTGANEKLFF.

The chain recombines TRBV29-1 with TRBJ1-1; 9 nucleotides align to TRBD1. The CDR3 runs 13 residues. Germline V gene sequence: CDR1 SQVTM, CDR2 ANQGSEA. The V segment lost 2 bases and the J segment 8 bases; nucleotides outside the gene matches: 6. Here the CDR3 reads CSVERDRDLEAFF. The CDR3 DNA is TGCAGCGTTGAAAGGGACAGGGACTTAGAAGCTTTCTTT.

The DNA for the CDR3 is TGTGCCAGCAGTTACGGGGAGTCCTACGAGCAGTACTTC. Encoded protein: CASSYGESYEQYF. The V call is TRBV6-5, the J call TRBJ2-7; TRBD2 might be the D (5 bases). Trimming took 2 bases from V and 1 from J, leaving 6 bases between them. The germline V gene encodes CDR1 MNHEY and CDR2 SVGAGI. The CDR3 sequence is 13 residues long.

The chain combines TRBV11-2 with TRBJ2-5, with 9 bases that match TRBD2. The CDR3 has 16 amino acids. V lost 4 bases to trimming and J lost 2 bases; unmatched junction nucleotides: 8. The germline V gene encodes CDR1 SGHAT and CDR2 FQNNGV. The CDR3 sequence is CASSSLAGRLQETQYF. The DNA of the CDR3 is TGTGCCAGCAGCTCCCTAGCGGGAAGACTTCAAGAGACCCAGTACTTC.

The V call is TRBV5-1, the J call TRBJ2-7, with a possible D match to TRBD2 (5 bases). The CDR3 loop spans 14 amino acids. Germline CDR1 and CDR2: SGHRS and YFSETQ. Trimming stripped 2 bases from V and 5 bases from J, with 14 bases between. The CDR3 loop is CASSFGGRADEQYF. CDR3 bases: TGCGCCAGCAGCTTTGGAGGTAGGGCGGACGAGCAGTACTTC.

The chain links TRBV7-9 to TRBJ2-5; 8 bases are shared with TRBD1. V dropped 5 bases and J dropped 2; count of bases not matched to a gene: 1. The germline CDR1 and CDR2 sequences are SEHNR and FQNEAQ (reference sequence). This CDR3 is built from 13 residues. CDR3 sequence: CASSRTGQETQYF. DNA for the CDR3: TGTGCCAGCAGCCGGACAGGGCAAGAGACCCAGTACTTC.

This chain joins TRBV9 and TRBJ2-1; D possibly corresponds to TRBD1 (5 bases). The length of the CDR3 is 17 residues. The germline V gene encodes CDR1 SGDLS and CDR2 YYNGEE. Trimming took off 0 bases at V and 0 bases at J, with 13 bases between the two ends. The CDR3 region has the DNA TGTGCCAGCAGCGTAGAGGGGCCAAAGAGCTCCTACAATGAGCAGTTCTTC. It translates to CASSVEGPKSSYNEQFF.

Note on this clone: Different DNA sequences within this sample yield the same CDR3. This chain connects TRBV30 to TRBJ1-6, with 7 nucleotides matching TRBD1. Germline values: CDR1 GTSNPN, CDR2 SVGIG (reference sequence). This CDR3 has 16 amino acids. Unmatched junction bases numbered 8, after V lost 0 bases and J lost 6 bases. The CDR3 nucleotides are TGTGCCTGGAGTGTTGGCCCGGGACAGACTAATTCACCCCTCCACTTT. It encodes CAWSVGPGQTNSPLHF.

V gene TRBV29-1 combines with J gene TRBJ1-1, with D tentatively TRBD1 (6 bases). V was shortened by 0 bases and J by 5 bases, with 13 bases between the two germline ends. CDR3 size: 14 residues. CDR1 and CDR2 (germline): SQVTM, ANQGSEA. The CDR3 sequence is CSVEDLRGWTEAFF. CDR3 sequence (DNA): TGCAGCGTTGAAGATCTCAGGGGATGGACTGAAGCTTTCTTT.

This chain joins TRBV4-3 and TRBJ1-1; D possibly corresponds to TRBD1 (5 bases). This CDR3 spans 17 amino acids. Trimming stripped 2 bases from V and 1 base from J, with 17 bases between. CDR1 LGHNA and CDR2 YSLEER come from the germline V gene. The CDR3 here is CASSQTAVVGANTEAFF. CDR3 sequence (DNA): TGCGCCAGCAGCCAAACGGCGGTTGTAGGGGCGAACACTGAAGCTTTCTTT.

The chain recombines TRBV4-1 with TRBJ1-2; 11 nucleotides agree with TRBD1. Germline V CDR1 and CDR2: MGHRA, YSYEKL. The CDR3 is made up of 18 amino acids. V shed 0 bases, J shed 4 bases, and the junction held 10 bases outside the gene matches. This CDR3 is CASSQEWAGTGGLYGYTF. CDR3 in DNA: TGCGCCAGCAGCCAAGAATGGGCTGGGACAGGGGGGCTCTATGGCTACACCTTC.

V gene TRBV5-6 combines with J gene TRBJ1-1, with TRBD1 as a possible D gene (5 bases). Germline V CDR1 and CDR2: SGHDT, YYEEEE. Trimming cost V 2 bases and J 1 base, with 18 bases left between them. The CDR3 is 17 residues long. The CDR3 reads CASSLGVEIRGNTEAFF. DNA of the CDR3: TGTGCCAGCAGCTTAGGGGTCGAGATAAGAGGGAACACTGAAGCTTTCTTT. The variable domain in full, with the rest retrieved from reference TRBV5-6 and TRBJ1-1, is DAGVTQSPTHLIKTRGQQVTLRCSPKSGHDTVSWYQQALGQGPQFIFQYYEEEERQRGNFPDRFSGHQFPNYSSELNVNALLLGDSALYLCASSLGVEIRGNTEAFFGQGTRLTVV.

This chain connects TRBV19 to TRBJ2-3; TRBD2 agrees at 16 bases. Germline CDR1 reads LNHDA; CDR2 reads SQIVND (reference sequence). CDR3 length: 14 amino acids. V shed 5 bases, J shed 14 bases, and the junction held 7 bases outside the gene matches. In nucleotides, the CDR3 is TGTGCCAGTAGTCCCGGGACTAGCGGGGGGGCGATGTATTTT. Its translation is CASSPGTSGGAMYF.